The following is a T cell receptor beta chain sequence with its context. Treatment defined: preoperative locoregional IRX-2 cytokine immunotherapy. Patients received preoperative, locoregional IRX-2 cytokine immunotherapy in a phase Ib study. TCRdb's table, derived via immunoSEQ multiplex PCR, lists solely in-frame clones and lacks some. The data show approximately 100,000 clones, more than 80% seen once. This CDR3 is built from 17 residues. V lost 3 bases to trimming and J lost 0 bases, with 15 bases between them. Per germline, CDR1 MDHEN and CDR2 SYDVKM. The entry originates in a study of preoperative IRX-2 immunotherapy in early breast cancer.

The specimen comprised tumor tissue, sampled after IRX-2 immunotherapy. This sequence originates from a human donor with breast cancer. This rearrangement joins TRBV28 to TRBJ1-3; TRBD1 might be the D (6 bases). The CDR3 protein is CASSLFEGQFSGNTIYF. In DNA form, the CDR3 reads TGTGCCAGCAGTTTGTTCGAGGGACAATTCTCTGGAAACACCATATATTTT.